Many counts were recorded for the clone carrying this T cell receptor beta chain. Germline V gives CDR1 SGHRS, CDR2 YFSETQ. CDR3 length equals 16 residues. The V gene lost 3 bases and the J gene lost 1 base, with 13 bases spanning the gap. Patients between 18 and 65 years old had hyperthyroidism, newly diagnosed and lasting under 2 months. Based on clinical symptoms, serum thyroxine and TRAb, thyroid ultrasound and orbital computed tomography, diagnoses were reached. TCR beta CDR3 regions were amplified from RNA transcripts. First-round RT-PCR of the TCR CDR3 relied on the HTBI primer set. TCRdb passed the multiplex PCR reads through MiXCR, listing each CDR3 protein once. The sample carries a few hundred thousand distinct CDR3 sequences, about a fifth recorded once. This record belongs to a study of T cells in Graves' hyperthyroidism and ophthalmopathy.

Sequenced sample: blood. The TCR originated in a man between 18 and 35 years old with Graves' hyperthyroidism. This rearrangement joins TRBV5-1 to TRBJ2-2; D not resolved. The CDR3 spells CASSSIETGNTGELFF. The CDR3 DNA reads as TGCGCCAGCAGCTCCATCGAGACGGGGAACACCGGGGAGCTGTTTTTT. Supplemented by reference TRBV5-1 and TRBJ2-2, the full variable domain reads KAGVTQTPRYLIKTRGQQVTLSCSPISGHRSVSWYQQTPGQGLQFLFEYFSETQRNKGNFPGRFSGRQFSNSRSEMNVSTLELGDSALYLCASSSIETGNTGELFFGEGSRLTVL.